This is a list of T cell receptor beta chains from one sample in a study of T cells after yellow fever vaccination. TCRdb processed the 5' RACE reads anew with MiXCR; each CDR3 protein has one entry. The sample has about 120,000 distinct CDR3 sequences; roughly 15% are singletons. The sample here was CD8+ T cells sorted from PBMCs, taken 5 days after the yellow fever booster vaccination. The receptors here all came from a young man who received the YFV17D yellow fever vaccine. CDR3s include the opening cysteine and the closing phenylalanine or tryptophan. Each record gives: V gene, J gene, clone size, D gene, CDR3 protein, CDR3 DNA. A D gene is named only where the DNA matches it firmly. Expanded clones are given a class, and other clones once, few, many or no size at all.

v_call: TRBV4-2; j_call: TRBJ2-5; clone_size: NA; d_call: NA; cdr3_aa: CASSQGYGGRETQYF; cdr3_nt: TGTGCCAGCAGCCAAGGTTACGGGGGGCGTGAGACCCAGTACTTC
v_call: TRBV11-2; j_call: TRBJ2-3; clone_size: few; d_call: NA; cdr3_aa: CASSLGSIGAPDTQYF; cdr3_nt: TGTGCCAGCAGCTTGGGTTCTATCGGGGCCCCAGATACGCAGTATTTT
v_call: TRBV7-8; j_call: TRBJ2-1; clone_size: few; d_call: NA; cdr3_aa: CASSFSGTHNEQFF; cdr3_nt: TGTGCCAGCAGCTTCTCCGGGACTCACAATGAGCAGTTCTTC
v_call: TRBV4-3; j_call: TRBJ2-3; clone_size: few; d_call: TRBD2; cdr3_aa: CASSSRVAGSTDTQYF; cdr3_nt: TGCGCCAGCAGCTCCCGGGTAGCGGGGAGCACAGATACGCAGTATTTT
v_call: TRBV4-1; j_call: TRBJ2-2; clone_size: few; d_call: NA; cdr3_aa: CASSQGGPRAGELFF; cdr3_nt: TGCGCCAGCAGCCAAGGAGGGCCCCGGGCCGGGGAGCTGTTTTTT
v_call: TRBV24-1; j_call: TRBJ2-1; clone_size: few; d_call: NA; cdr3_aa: CATSVGGNEQFF; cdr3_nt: TGTGCCACCAGTGTTGGGGGCAATGAGCAGTTCTTC
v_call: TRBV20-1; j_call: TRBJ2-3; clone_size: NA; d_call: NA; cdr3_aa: CSARNPDYALSTDTQYF; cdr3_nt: TGCAGTGCTAGAAACCCGGACTACGCCTTAAGCACAGATACGCAGTATTTT
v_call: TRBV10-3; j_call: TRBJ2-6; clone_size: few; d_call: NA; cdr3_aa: CAISGSPLAGANVLTF; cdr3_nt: TGTGCCATCAGTGGATCGCCCCTAGCTGGGGCCAACGTCCTGACTTTC
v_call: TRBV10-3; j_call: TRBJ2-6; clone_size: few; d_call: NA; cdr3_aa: CAIMGSGANVLTF; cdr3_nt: TGTGCCATCATGGGGTCTGGGGCCAACGTCCTGACTTTC
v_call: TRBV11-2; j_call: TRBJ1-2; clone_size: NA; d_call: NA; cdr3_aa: CASSPGWEVLRGYTF; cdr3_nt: TGTGCCAGCAGCCCAGGGTGGGAGGTCCTACGGGGCTACACCTTC
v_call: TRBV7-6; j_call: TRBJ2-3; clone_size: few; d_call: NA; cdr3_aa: CASSLVASTDTQYF; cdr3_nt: TGTGCCAGCAGCTTAGTGGCGAGCACAGATACGCAGTATTTT
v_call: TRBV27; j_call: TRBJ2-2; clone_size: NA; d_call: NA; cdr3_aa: CASSLYAGYTGELFF; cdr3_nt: TGTGCCAGCAGTTTATACGCAGGGTACACCGGGGAGCTGTTTTTT
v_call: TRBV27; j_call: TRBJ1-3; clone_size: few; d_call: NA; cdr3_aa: CASSSGRGNTIYF; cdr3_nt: TGTGCCAGCAGTTCGGGACGAGGAAACACCATATATTTT
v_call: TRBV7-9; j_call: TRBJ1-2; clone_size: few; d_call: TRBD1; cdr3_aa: CASSYGTGAKGYTF; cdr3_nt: TGTGCCAGCAGCTACGGGACAGGGGCCAAGGGCTACACCTTC
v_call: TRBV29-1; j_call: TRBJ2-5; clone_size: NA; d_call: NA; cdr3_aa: CSERSYLAPEETQYF; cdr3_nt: TGCAGCGAGAGGAGCTACCTGGCCCCCGAAGAGACCCAGTACTTC
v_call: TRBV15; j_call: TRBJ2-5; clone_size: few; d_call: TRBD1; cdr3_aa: CATSRARDRGETQYF; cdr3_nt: TGTGCCACCAGCAGAGCACGGGACAGAGGGGAGACCCAGTACTTC
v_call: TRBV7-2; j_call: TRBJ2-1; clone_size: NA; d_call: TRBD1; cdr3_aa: CASSFGRGWRNEQFF; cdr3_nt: TGTGCCAGCAGCTTCGGCAGGGGGTGGCGAAATGAGCAGTTCTTC
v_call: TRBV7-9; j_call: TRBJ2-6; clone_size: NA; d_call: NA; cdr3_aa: CASSLGRVSREANVLTF; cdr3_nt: TGTGCCAGCAGCTTAGGCCGGGTCTCCCGGGAGGCCAACGTCCTGACTTTC
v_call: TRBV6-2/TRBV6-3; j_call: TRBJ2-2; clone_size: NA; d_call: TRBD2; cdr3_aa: CASSRTLGLAVGTGELFF; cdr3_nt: TGTGCCAGCAGCCGTACTTTGGGACTAGCGGTGGGCACCGGGGAGCTGTTTTTT
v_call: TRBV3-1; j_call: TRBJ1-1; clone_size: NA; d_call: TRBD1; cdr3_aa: CASSHGRGRTEAFF; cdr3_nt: TGTGCCAGCAGCCATGGCAGGGGGAGGACTGAAGCTTTCTTT